This T cell receptor beta chain was retrieved from a study of radiotherapy plus CTLA-4 blockade in lung cancer (dated by TCRdb to the late 2010s). Background on the whole study: Among enrolled patients, around 18% had an objective response and roughly 30% reached disease control.

The trim is 5 bases for V and 1 base for J, with a gap of 9 bases between the germline ends. The germline V gene (reference sequence) yields MNHEY for CDR1 and SMNVEV for CDR2. Including the terminal cysteine and phenylalanine, the CDR3 comprises 14 residues. The only DNA kept is the CDR3, 42 bases in frame from the first base. As concerns this clone: This receptor's antigen is unknown. Per-nucleotide qualities are absent, and no much larger clonotype sits a single base away.

The study evaluated CTLA-4 blockade (ipilimumab) given together with focal radiation therapy in patients who had chemo-refractory metastatic non-small-cell lung cancer. Libraries were made using the immunoSEQ multiplex PCR assay. Held by TCRdb, this immuneACCESS table contains in-frame sequences only and omits some clones. Under half of the omission traces to an unresolved V gene where checked; the cause of the rest is unknown. Here the sample has about 48,000 clones; 75% to 90% occur a single time. Jointly, the top ten make up around 17% of the sample. Findings and caveats that apply to the study as a whole: The strongest predictors of response were reported to be early dynamic shifts in blood T cell clones along with a rise in serum interferon-beta following radiation. TCR clones derived from tumors expanded in peripheral blood after treatment with radiotherapy and ipilimumab.

The sequence links TRBV27 to TRBJ1-5; no D gene call is confident. The sequences come from peripheral blood, collected from a patient treated with radiotherapy plus ipilimumab. The sequence was collected from a human donor with non-small cell lung cancer that progressed on radiotherapy plus ipilimumab. Some clones in this sample may be carry-over from other donors' samples. The DNA reads TGTGCCAGCAGTCCCGGGAGGAGCAATCAGCCCCAGCATTTT. Its protein product is CASSPGRSNQPQHF.